The 26 T cell receptor beta chains reported below all come from one sample, sequenced in a study of blood T cells in healthy people across ages (dated by TCRdb to between 2015 and 2016). The method behind the library was 5' RACE. The listed sequencing device is Illumina HiSeq 2500. The second PCR ran for about 7 to 11 cycles and used a J-beta primer mix along with a sample-barcoded 5' primer. The raw public reads went through TCRdb reprocessing: fastp at Q25, MiXCR clone calling, in-frame beta chains kept. Entries are consolidated by CDR3 protein sequence, retaining the most common genes and DNA. Here the sample has 1,500,000 or so distinct CDR3 sequences; roughly 59% occur a single time. The biggest ten clones account for 6.7% of the sample. Sequenced input: blood. These receptor sequences come from a man aged 18 to 29 in good health.

This clonotype was counted a few times. The J gene is TRBJ2-1, the V gene TRBV27; TRBD2 agrees at 13 bases. This CDR3 is built from 16 residues. J was trimmed by 9 bases and V by 4 bases; bases with no gene match: 9. CDR1 and CDR2 from the germline V gene are MNHEY and SMNVEV (reference sequence). CDR3 amino acids: CASSSTGTSGISEQFF. The DNA of the CDR3 is TGTGCCAGCAGTTCCACCGGGACTAGCGGGATCAGTGAGCAGTTCTTC.

This rearrangement joins TRBV29-1 to TRBJ2-1; weak D call: TRBD2 (6 bases). CDR3 length equals 14 residues. CDR1 is SQVTM, CDR2 ANQGSEA, per germline. With 7 bases removed from V and 8 bases from J, the gap between germline ends came to 21 bases. CDR3 coding DNA: TGCAGCGCTGGAATTAATGGAAGGGACTATGAGCAGTTCTTC. This encodes CSAGINGRDYEQFF.

This clonotype occurred a few times. The V gene is TRBV12-3 or TRBV12-4, the J gene TRBJ2-3; 7 bases line up with TRBD2. The ends lost 0 bases at V and 6 bases at J; junction bases unmatched: 6. The CDR3 is 15 amino acids. In DNA form, the CDR3 reads TGTGCCAGCAGTTTAGCGCGTGACGGGGGGGATACGCAGTATTTT. Residues: CASSLARDGGDTQYF.

Only a few counts were recorded for this clonotype. V is TRBV10-3 and J is TRBJ2-7; no firm D call. This CDR3 is 11 amino acids long. Germline CDR1 reads ENHRY; CDR2 reads SYGVKD. V lost 5 bases, J lost 7 bases, and 9 bases lay in between. The CDR3: CAISLNAEQYF. For the CDR3, the DNA is TGTGCCATCAGTCTTAACGCTGAGCAGTACTTC.

This rearrangement joins TRBV6-5 to TRBJ2-5; D not resolved. This CDR3 has 14 residues. Germline lookup yields CDR1 MNHEY and CDR2 SVGAGI. V lost 2 bases to trimming and J lost 5 bases, with 12 bases between them. The CDR3 DNA reads TGTGCCAGCAGTTACAACAATCTGGGGGAGACCCAGTACTTC. It translates to CASSYNNLGETQYF.

The CDR3 DNA sequence: TGTGCCAGTAGTATGTGGTATGGGTACCAAGAGACCCAGTACTTC. Its translation: CASSMWYGYQETQYF. The gene calls are TRBV19 and TRBJ2-5; D is ambiguous. Trimming took 3 bases from V and 0 from J, leaving 11 bases between them. The CDR3 is made up of 15 amino acids. The germline V gene has CDR1 LNHDA and CDR2 SQIVND (reference sequence).

The rearrangement uses TRBV20-1 and TRBJ2-1; 8 nucleotides agree with TRBD2. Trimming removed 4 bases from V and 3 bases from J; junction bases left unmatched: 2. The CDR3 has 13 residues. Germline values: CDR1 DFQATT, CDR2 SNEGSKA (reference sequence). As DNA, the CDR3 is TGCAGTGCTAAGGGACTAGACTACAATGAGCAGTTCTTC. It specifies CSAKGLDYNEQFF.

J is TRBJ1-2 and V is TRBV5-6; D not certain. The length of the CDR3 is 12 residues. V shed 2 bases and J shed 5 bases, with 7 bases lying between them. Germline CDR1 is SGHDT and CDR2 is YYEEEE. In DNA, the CDR3 is TGTGCCAGCAGCTTCGATAGGTATGGCTACACCTTC. This translates into CASSFDRYGYTF.

The chain is built from TRBV3-1 and TRBJ1-2; D not resolved. CDR3 length equals 13 residues. Germline lookup yields CDR1 LGHDT and CDR2 YNNKEL (reference sequence). Trimming took 2 bases from V and 7 from J, leaving 11 bases between them. The CDR3 loop is CASSQITRIGYTF. The CDR3 DNA reads as TGTGCCAGCAGCCAAATAACCCGAATTGGCTACACCTTC.

V is TRBV6-5 and J is TRBJ1-6; D call uncertain. The V end lost 0 bases, the J end lost 6 bases, and 18 bases lay between the germline ends. CDR3 size: 18 residues. Germline V lookup: CDR1 MNHEY, CDR2 SVGAGI. CDR3 amino acids: CASSYSNPMGSSNSPLHF. CDR3 coding DNA: TGTGCCAGCAGTTACTCGAACCCGATGGGGTCGTCTAATTCACCCCTCCACTTT.

The chain has TRBV12-3 or TRBV12-4 and TRBJ2-4; 8 positions match TRBD1. After removal of 3 bases from V and 2 bases from J, the junction contained 6 bases not matched to a gene. The CDR3 runs 16 residues. In DNA form, the CDR3 reads TGTGCCAGCAGTTTCCGGACAGGGCAAACCAAAAACATTCAGTACTTC. The encoded protein is CASSFRTGQTKNIQYF.

The chain combines TRBV25-1 with TRBJ2-5, with D possibly being TRBD2 (6 bases). The CDR3 consists of 14 residues. Trimming removed 4 bases at V and 11 bases at J, with 20 bases between. CDR1 is MGHDK and CDR2 is SYGVNS in the germline V gene. The CDR3 sequence is CASSGGTLGDEQYF. DNA for the CDR3: TGTGCCAGCAGTGGGGGGACTCTGGGGGATGAGCAGTACTTC.

This clonotype was counted only a few times. V is TRBV29-1 and J is TRBJ2-4; the match to TRBD2 covers 9 bases. Matching the DNA end better, TRBJ2-7 makes the J call doubtful. The CDR3 runs to 13 residues. Germline V CDR1 and CDR2: SQVTM, ANQGSEA. CDR3 nucleotides: TGCAGCGCCGTGGCGGGAGGGCCAACCGAGCAGTACTTC. It is translated as CSAVAGGPTEQYF.

This sequence joins TRBV10-3 and TRBJ1-5; D perhaps matches TRBD1 (6 bases). With 10 bases removed from V and 5 bases from J, the gap between germline ends came to 18 bases. Per the germline V gene, CDR1 is ENHRY and CDR2 is SYGVKD. This CDR3 is 14 amino acids long. DNA for the CDR3: TGTGCCACCACCAACAGGGTTGGAGATCAGCCCCAGCATTTT. Encoded protein: CATTNRVGDQPQHF.

V and J are TRBV9 and TRBJ2-7; 10 nucleotides align to TRBD1. This CDR3 is 16 amino acids long. V was clipped by 4 bases and J by 4 bases; unmatched bases: 11. Germline V gene data show CDR1 as SGDLS and CDR2 as YYNGEE. CDR3 bases: TGTGCCAGCAGCCAACTCTTCGGACAGGGGGTATACGAGCAGTACTTC. Translating gives CASSQLFGQGVYEQYF. The entire variable domain, with the rest obtained from reference TRBV9 and TRBJ2-7, is as follows: DSGVTQTPKHLITATGQRVTLRCSPRSGDLSVYWYQQSLDQGLQFLIQYYNGEERAKGNILERFSAQQFPDLHSELNLSSLELGDSALYFCASSQLFGQGVYEQYFGPGTRLTVT.

The rearrangement links TRBV4-3 to TRBJ2-6, with no clear D. Germline V gives CDR1 LGHNA, CDR2 YSLEER. The CDR3 runs 15 residues. Trimming stripped 3 bases from V and 2 bases from J, with 8 bases between. The CDR3 is CASSQQDAGANVLTF. The CDR3 region has the DNA TGCGCCAGCAGCCAGCAGGACGCTGGGGCCAACGTCCTGACTTTC.

This clonotype showed up just once. The chain links TRBV7-2 to TRBJ2-7, with 12 bases matching TRBD2. The junction had 8 bases not matched to a gene; V was cut back by 5 bases and J by 6 bases. The length of the CDR3 is 15 residues. CDR1 SGHTA and CDR2 FQGNSA come from the germline V gene. CDR3 protein: CASSPRTSGIGEQYF. The DNA for the CDR3 is TGTGCCAGCAGCCCAAGGACTAGCGGGATAGGCGAGCAGTACTTC. The full variable domain, its missing parts supplied by reference TRBV7-2 and TRBJ2-7, is GAGVSQSPSNKVTEKGKDVELRCDPISGHTALYWYRQSLGQGLEFLIYFQGNSAPDKSGLPSDRFSAERTGGSVSTLTIQRTQQEDSAVYLCASSPRTSGIGEQYFGPGTRLTVT.

The chain uses TRBV24-1 and TRBJ1-2, with 8 nucleotides matching TRBD1. Trimming at V came to 4 bases and at J to 2 bases, leaving 5 bases not matched to a gene. The germline V gene encodes CDR1 KGHDR and CDR2 SFDVKD. This CDR3 is 15 amino acids long. CDR3 protein: CATSDPGQANYGYTF. CDR3 nucleotides: TGTGCCACCAGTGACCCGGGACAGGCGAACTATGGCTACACCTTC.

In this sample, this clonotype turned up a few times. This rearrangement joins TRBV20-1 to TRBJ2-7; D possibly corresponds to TRBD2 (5 bases). The CDR3 length is 15 residues. Germline CDR1 and CDR2: DFQATT and SNEGSKA (reference sequence). Trimming pared 2 bases from V and 4 bases from J, leaving 18 bases between. CDR3 DNA: TGCAGTGCTAGACCCTCTTCGGGGTTCGGGTACGAGCAGTACTTC. Its protein product is CSARPSSGFGYEQYF.

This clonotype was seen a few times. The rearrangement joins TRBV13 to TRBJ2-3; 10 bases are shared with TRBD2. With 10 bases clipped from V and 2 bases from J, the junction kept 12 bases outside the gene matches. Germline V CDR1 and CDR2: PRHDT, FYEKMQ (reference sequence). This CDR3 is 16 amino acids long. The CDR3 nucleotides are TGTGCCACCTTAAAACCGGGACTAGCGTCCACAGATACGCAGTATTTT. Translated: CATLKPGLASTDTQYF.

The chain combines TRBV6-2 or TRBV6-3 with TRBJ2-7; TRBD2 matches at 14 bases. With 5 bases clipped from V and 5 bases from J, the junction kept 5 bases outside the gene matches. Germline-derived CDR1 and CDR2 are MNHEY and SVGEGT. This CDR3 comprises 15 residues. CDR3 sequence: CASSPPGLAGDEQYF. CDR3 DNA: TGTGCCAGCAGTCCTCCGGGACTAGCGGGAGACGAGCAGTACTTC.

This chain joins TRBV7-9 and TRBJ2-1; possible D gene TRBD2, 6 bases. The CDR3 loop spans 15 amino acids. The V gene lost 11 bases and the J gene lost 2 bases, with 19 bases spanning the gap. Germline V lookup: CDR1 SEHNR, CDR2 FQNEAQ (reference sequence). The CDR3 sequence: CAGEDLAATYNEQFF. CDR3 sequence (DNA): TGTGCCGGGGAGGATTTAGCGGCTACCTACAATGAGCAGTTCTTC.

V and J are TRBV29-1 and TRBJ2-3; TRBD2 aligns across 14 bases. The V gene end was trimmed by 3 bases and the J gene end by 4 bases; junction bases not matched to a gene: 6. This CDR3 comprises 16 residues. From germline, CDR1 is SQVTM and CDR2 ANQGSEA. The DNA of the CDR3 is TGCAGCGTTGACGGGACTAGCGGGAGTTCAGCAGATACGCAGTATTTT. As protein: CSVDGTSGSSADTQYF.

The chain couples TRBV7-8 to TRBJ2-1; D possibly corresponds to TRBD1 (5 bases). Looked up from germline, CDR1 is SGHVS and CDR2 is FQNEAQ. The CDR3 extends over 16 amino acids. Trimming removed 1 base from V and 4 bases from J, with 14 bases in between. The CDR3 here is CASSLEIREAYNEQFF. The CDR3 nucleotides read TGTGCCAGCAGCTTAGAAATCAGGGAAGCTTACAATGAGCAGTTCTTC.

In nucleotides, the CDR3 is TGTGCCAGCAGTTTGATGCTAGCGGGAGATGAGCAGTACTTC. Its protein is CASSLMLAGDEQYF. V gene TRBV9 combines with J gene TRBJ2-7; 10 bases map to TRBD2. Germline V gene data show CDR1 as SGDLS and CDR2 as YYNGEE. Unmatched junction bases numbered 9, after V lost 5 bases and J lost 7 bases. The CDR3 is 14 residues long.

V is TRBV25-1 and J is TRBJ1-2; 11 nucleotides align to TRBD1. This CDR3 is 14 amino acids long. The V gene end was trimmed by 0 bases and the J gene end by 9 bases; junction bases not matched to a gene: 3. The germline gives CDR1 MGHDK, CDR2 SYGVNS. CDR3 sequence reads: CASSEYRTGGRYTF. The CDR3 DNA reads as TGTGCCAGCAGTGAATATAGGACAGGGGGCCGCTACACCTTC.